The 24 T cell receptor beta chains listed next were all sequenced from one sample in a study of blood T cell repertoires in COVID-19. Using immunoSEQ multiplex PCR, the repertoire was profiled, and TCRdb retains in-frame clones only, with some absent. The table lists approximately 170,000 clones, approximately 84% of them singletons, with less than 3% in the top ten. The sequenced material came from peripheral blood. The source of these receptors is a woman of 80 years or more with COVID-19, enrolled during active disease.

This chain connects TRBV5-1 to TRBJ2-7; D is perhaps TRBD1 (5 bases). Germline V gene data show CDR1 as SGHRS and CDR2 as YFSETQ. This CDR3 has 15 residues. V dropped 4 bases and J dropped 5 bases, with 19 bases sitting between them. In DNA form, the CDR3 reads TGCGCCAGCAGCCCAGGGATGGGGAACCACGACGAGCAGTACTTC. This translates into CASSPGMGNHDEQYF. Looking up the rest from reference TRBV5-1 and TRBJ2-7 gives the full variable domain: KAGVTQTPRYLIKTRGQQVTLSCSPISGHRSVSWYQQTPGQGLQFLFEYFSETQRNKGNFPGRFSGRQFSNSRSEMNVSTLELGDSALYLCASSPGMGNHDEQYFGPGTRLTVT.

J is TRBJ2-7 and V is TRBV23-1; D unclear. TRBV23-1 is given ORF status, its function remaining uncertain. Trimming pared 3 bases from V and 1 base from J, leaving 25 bases between. The CDR3 totals 19 residues. CDR3 DNA sequence: TGCGCCAGCAGTCAGGGTAGGAGAAGCGCCCGGTCTGTTTCCTACGAGCAGTACTTC. Translated, it gives CASSQGRRSARSVSYEQYF.

The V and J genes are TRBV11-3 and TRBJ2-1, with 10 bases fitting TRBD2. The CDR3 consists of 18 residues. Germline CDR1 reads SGHNT; CDR2 reads YENEEA. V shed 0 bases, J shed 5 bases, and the junction held 10 bases outside the gene matches. The CDR3 DNA reads TGTGCCAGCAGCTTAGATTCCCCCTCTAGCGGGGGTGACAATGAGCAGTTCTTC. Translated: CASSLDSPSSGGDNEQFF.

The chain couples TRBV18 to TRBJ1-4, with D perhaps TRBD1 (5 bases). Trimming cost V 5 bases and J 16 bases, with 17 bases left between them. This CDR3 spans 12 amino acids. CDR1 is KGHSH and CDR2 is LQKENI in the germline V gene. CDR3 DNA sequence: TGTGCCAGCTCATCAGATCGGGACTCCTGGTTTTTT. Encoded protein: CASSSDRDSWFF.

V gene TRBV2 combines with J gene TRBJ2-7; D is unresolved. CDR1 and CDR2 (germline): SNHLY, FYNNEI. The CDR3 spans 12 residues. Trimming cost V 4 bases and J 4 bases, with 8 bases left between them. In DNA, the CDR3 is TGTGCCAGCAGTGCTTTGGCTTACGAGCAGTACTTC. Residues: CASSALAYEQYF.

The V gene is TRBV7-3, the J gene TRBJ1-2; weak D call: TRBD1 (6 bases). The V gene lost 2 bases and the J gene lost 8 bases, with 18 bases spanning the gap. Germline lookup yields CDR1 SGHTA and CDR2 FQGTGA. This CDR3 comprises 15 residues. The CDR3 coding sequence is TGTGCCAGCAGCTTATCACCAGGGGAAGTAGGGGGCTACACCTTC. The encoded protein is CASSLSPGEVGGYTF. Filled out from reference TRBV7-3 and TRBJ1-2, the complete variable domain reads GAGVSQTPSNKVTEKGKYVELRCDPISGHTALYWYRQSLGQGPEFLIYFQGTGAADDSGLPNDRFFAVRPEGSVSTLKIQRTERGDSAVYLCASSLSPGEVGGYTFGSGTRLTVV.

This sequence joins TRBV24-1 and TRBJ2-5; 12 bases map to TRBD2. Germline values: CDR1 KGHDR, CDR2 SFDVKD. The J segment lost 5 bases and the V segment lost 2 bases, leaving 5 bases of the junction unmatched. The CDR3 is made up of 16 amino acids. In nucleotides, the CDR3 is TGTGCCACCAGTGATTCAAAAACTAGCGGGAGGGAGACCCAGTACTTC. Its translation is CATSDSKTSGRETQYF.

The chain combines TRBV2 with TRBJ1-6; 8 nucleotides align to TRBD1. Germline V gives CDR1 SNHLY, CDR2 FYNNEI. The trim removed 5 bases at V and 7 bases at J, leaving 4 bases unmatched. The length of the CDR3 is 14 residues. CDR3 sequence reads: CASSSGQENSPLHF. The DNA for the CDR3 is TGTGCCAGCAGTTCGGGACAGGAAAATTCACCCCTCCACTTT.

V and J are TRBV7-8 and TRBJ1-6, with unresolved D. The V end lost 3 bases, the J end lost 3 bases, and 6 bases lay between the germline ends. Germline V gene lookup returns CDR1 SGHVS and CDR2 FQNEAQ. CDR3 length equals 14 residues. The CDR3 loop is CASSFRDYNSPLHF. CDR3 nucleotides: TGTGCCAGCAGCTTCCGGGACTATAATTCACCCCTCCACTTT.

V usage is TRBV10-3 and J usage is TRBJ2-7; TRBD1 aligns across 7 bases. V gave up 8 bases and J gave up 0 bases; unmatched junction bases: 4. Germline lookup yields CDR1 ENHRY and CDR2 SYGVKD. The CDR3 is 13 residues long. In DNA, the CDR3 is TGTGCCATCCGGGACAGCTCCTCCTACGAGCAGTACTTC. Translation: CAIRDSSSYEQYF.

V is TRBV6-2 or TRBV6-3 and J is TRBJ2-7, with D maybe TRBD1 (7 bases). This CDR3 has 15 amino acids. Germline V gene data show CDR1 as MNHEY and CDR2 as SVGEGT. V was shortened by 6 bases and J by 3 bases, with 18 bases between the two germline ends. The CDR3 DNA is TGTGCCAGCAGCCGCCCAGGGGGACTTCTCTACGAGCAGTACTTC. It yields the protein CASSRPGGLLYEQYF.

This chain links TRBV10-2 with TRBJ2-1; 8 bases map to TRBD2. The CDR3 has 13 amino acids. Germline values: CDR1 WSHSY, CDR2 SAAADI. V dropped 6 bases and J dropped 4; count of bases not matched to a gene: 2. CDR3 coding DNA: TGCGCCAGCAGGACTAGCGCTTACAATGAGCAGTTCTTC. It codes for CASRTSAYNEQFF.

This clone was recorded only once. The chain employs TRBV28 and TRBJ1-6, with 8 bases aligning to TRBD1. The CDR3 has 15 amino acids. CDR1 is MDHEN and CDR2 is SYDVKM in the germline V gene. Trimming cost V 6 bases and J 8 bases; bases outside gene matches: 9. The CDR3 DNA is TGTGCCAGCAGGGGTGGACAGGGATGGTATTCACCCCTCCACTTT. It encodes CASRGGQGWYSPLHF. Using reference TRBV28 and TRBJ1-6 for the parts outside the CDR3, the full variable domain is DVKVTQSSRYLVKRTGEKVFLECVQDMDHENMFWYRQDPGLGLRLIYFSYDVKMKEKGDIPEGYSVSREKKERFSLILESASTNQTSMYLCASRGGQGWYSPLHFGNGTRLTVT.

The rearrangement uses TRBV15 and TRBJ2-3; 11 positions agree with TRBD2. This CDR3 has 19 residues. The germline V gene has CDR1 LNHNV and CDR2 YYDKDF (reference sequence). V gave up 0 bases and J gave up 1 base; unmatched junction bases: 9. The CDR3 coding sequence is TGTGCCACCAGCAGAGATCCTCGAGTACTAGCGGGGGGCACAGATACGCAGTATTTT. This encodes CATSRDPRVLAGGTDTQYF.

This chain connects TRBV7-9 to TRBJ1-4; possibly TRBD1 for D (6 bases). The CDR3 has 15 residues. The germline V and J ends were trimmed by 5 bases and 0 bases, with 10 bases remaining between them. From germline, CDR1 is SEHNR and CDR2 FQNEAQ (reference sequence). In nucleotides, the CDR3 is TGTGCCAGCAGCAGACAGGTTGCAACTAATGAAAAACTGTTTTTT. It yields the protein CASSRQVATNEKLFF. The variable domain in full, with the rest retrieved from reference TRBV7-9 and TRBJ1-4, is DTGVSQNPRHKITKRGQNVTFRCDPISEHNRLYWYRQTLGQGPEFLTYFQNEAQLEKSRLLSDRFSAERPKGSFSTLEIQRTEQGDSAMYLCASSRQVATNEKLFFGSGTQLSVL.

CDR3 nucleotides: TGTGCCAGCAGCCTGGGCGTTGCGGGAGGGTTCGGAGAGACCCAGTACTTC. Translating it yields CASSLGVAGGFGETQYF. V and J are TRBV3-1 (or the pseudogene TRBV3-2) and TRBJ2-5; 9 bases line up with TRBD2. J gave up 4 bases and V 4 bases, and 13 bases lay outside the gene matches. CDR1 is LGHDT and CDR2 is YNNKEL in the germline V gene (reference sequence). The CDR3 length is 17 residues.

The V and J genes are TRBV28 and TRBJ2-2, with a possible D match to TRBD1 (6 bases). The V gene's germline CDR1 is MDHEN and CDR2 SYDVKM. V lost 3 bases to trimming and J lost 4 bases, with 12 bases between them. CDR3 length: 15 residues. DNA of the CDR3: TGTGCCAGCAGTTTTAACAGGGCGGGCACCGGGGAGCTGTTTTTT. Translation gives CASSFNRAGTGELFF.

The chain recombines TRBV18 with TRBJ2-7; D might be TRBD1 (5 bases). The CDR3 contains 12 residues. V was cut by 5 bases and J by 6 bases, with 11 bases left in between. CDR1 and CDR2 from the germline V gene are KGHSH and LQKENI. CDR3 amino acids: CASSEGEGEQYF. The DNA for the CDR3 is TGTGCCAGCTCAGAAGGGGAAGGCGAGCAGTACTTC.

This chain uses TRBV5-6 with TRBJ2-7, with D perhaps TRBD2 (5 bases). CDR3 length: 13 amino acids. Per the germline V gene, CDR1 is SGHDT and CDR2 is YYEEEE. Trimming shortened V by 4 bases and J by 4 bases, and 12 bases separated the two germline ends. CDR3 region: CASSRTSGYEQYF. The CDR3 nucleotides read TGTGCCAGCAGCCGGACTTCGGGATACGAGCAGTACTTC.

The V and J genes are TRBV28 and TRBJ2-3; no definite D call. Deletions cut 5 bases from V and 12 bases from J, with 9 bases between. Germline loops: CDR1 MDHEN, CDR2 SYDVKM. The CDR3 consists of 10 residues. The CDR3 region has the DNA TGTGCCAGCAGTCAAGCCGCTCAGTATTTT. Translating gives CASSQAAQYF.

The chain couples TRBV7-2 to TRBJ2-7; possibly TRBD1 for D (6 bases). Germline CDR1 is SGHTA and CDR2 is FQGNSA. The CDR3 length is 13 residues. V was cut by 3 bases and J by 6 bases, with 12 bases left in between. The chain's CDR3 is CASSFGQLGEQYF. The CDR3 DNA sequence: TGTGCCAGCAGCTTCGGACAGCTCGGCGAGCAGTACTTC.

The chain is built from TRBV18 and TRBJ2-2; D may be TRBD1 (6 bases). The V end lost 4 bases, the J end lost 1 base, and 13 bases lay between the germline ends. This CDR3 has 16 amino acids. The V gene's germline CDR1 is KGHSH and CDR2 LQKENI. The CDR3 loop reads CASSLLGTLNTGELFF. CDR3 coding DNA: TGTGCCAGCTCACTTCTCGGGACACTGAACACCGGGGAGCTGTTTTTT.

The V gene is TRBV27, the J gene TRBJ2-1; 9 nucleotides match TRBD2. V trimming: 0 bases; J trimming: 4 bases; junction bases outside the gene matches: 4. This CDR3 spans 16 amino acids. The germline V gene encodes CDR1 MNHEY and CDR2 SMNVEV (reference sequence). The CDR3 sequence is CASSLSGLAGYNEQFF. The CDR3 DNA reads TGTGCCAGCAGTTTATCGGGGCTAGCGGGATACAATGAGCAGTTCTTC.

This clone was detected only a few times. The J gene is TRBJ2-5, the V gene TRBV2; D is unclear. CDR3 length equals 13 residues. Germline loops: CDR1 SNHLY, CDR2 FYNNEI. V shed 3 bases and J shed 5 bases, with 10 bases lying between them. CDR3 nucleotide sequence: TGTGCCAGCAGTGAGGCCCCCGGGGAGACCCAGTACTTC. Encoded protein: CASSEAPGETQYF. Variable domain in full (rest from reference TRBV2 and TRBJ2-5): EPEVTQTPSHQVTQMGQEVILRCVPISNHLYFYWYRQILGQKVEFLVSFYNNEISEKSEIFDDQFSVERPDGSNFTLKIRSTKLEDSAMYFCASSEAPGETQYFGPGTRLLVL.